This T cell receptor (beta chain) originates from a study of shared clonotypes between healthy human individuals. General study points: Sampling used blood alone; tissue repertoires probably differ.

The study separated CD4+ cells into CD45RA+ naive and CD45RA-negative memory subsets. TCRdb's table, derived via immunoSEQ multiplex PCR, lists solely in-frame clones and lacks some. The table has under 600,000 clones, around 97% seen once. About this clone: What it binds is unknown.

The CDR3 extends over 15 amino acids. The germline V gene encodes CDR1 MDHEN and CDR2 SYDVKM. Trimming took off 7 bases at V and 4 bases at J, with 19 bases between the two ends. The sequence derives from a woman aged 25 to 45 in good health. The chain combines TRBV28 with TRBJ1-2; no clear D. Sequences were obtained from naive CD4+ T cells sorted from blood. Stated subset: CD45RA+ positively selected. CDR3 nucleotide sequence: TGTGCCAGCAATCGTGGAGGGTTACCGCCCTATGGCTACACCTTC. Its translation is CASNRGGLPPYGYTF.